The source of this T cell receptor (beta chain) is a study of CD8+CD57+ T cells in acquired aplastic anemia. The CDR3 runs 15 residues. Trimming took 1 base from V and 2 from J; bases not matched to a gene: 5. Germline CDR1 is SGHVS and CDR2 is FNYEAQ. It was patients with CD8+CD57+ cell expansion by flow cytometry who were chosen for sequencing. This clonotype was seen more than once but under ten times. Profiling that covered TCR beta VDJ and CDR3 relied on genomic DNA as its template. TCRdb re-analysed the reads in MiXCR, keeping a single row per CDR3 protein. The repertoire holds about 180,000 distinct CDR3 sequences, with roughly 63% as singletons.

Source material: sorted CD4+, CD8+, or CD8+CD57+ T cells (not recorded which) from PBMCs. The chain employs TRBV7-6 and TRBJ2-7; 7 positions match TRBD2. The TCR sequence derives from a human donor with aplastic anemia. The CDR3 region is CASSLEASGTYEQYF. CDR3 DNA: TGTGCCAGCAGCTTAGAGGCTAGCGGAACCTACGAGCAGTACTTC.